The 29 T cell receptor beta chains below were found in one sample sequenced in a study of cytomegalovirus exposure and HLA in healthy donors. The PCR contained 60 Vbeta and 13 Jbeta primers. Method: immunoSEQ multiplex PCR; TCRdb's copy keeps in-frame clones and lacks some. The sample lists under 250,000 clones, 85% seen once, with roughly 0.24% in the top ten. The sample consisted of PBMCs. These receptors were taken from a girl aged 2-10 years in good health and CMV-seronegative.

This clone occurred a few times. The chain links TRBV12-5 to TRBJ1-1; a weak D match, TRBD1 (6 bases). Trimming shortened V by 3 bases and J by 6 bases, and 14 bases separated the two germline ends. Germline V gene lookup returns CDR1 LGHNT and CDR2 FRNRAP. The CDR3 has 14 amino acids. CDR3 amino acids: CASGFLTGTPEAFF. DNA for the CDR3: TGTGCTAGTGGTTTTTTGACAGGCACCCCTGAAGCTTTCTTT.

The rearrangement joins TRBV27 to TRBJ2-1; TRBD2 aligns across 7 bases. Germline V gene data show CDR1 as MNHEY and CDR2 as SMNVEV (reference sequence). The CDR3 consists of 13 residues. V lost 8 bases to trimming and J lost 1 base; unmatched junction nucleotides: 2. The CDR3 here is CASGRDSYNEQFF. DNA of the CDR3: TGTGCCAGCGGGAGGGATTCCTACAATGAGCAGTTCTTC.

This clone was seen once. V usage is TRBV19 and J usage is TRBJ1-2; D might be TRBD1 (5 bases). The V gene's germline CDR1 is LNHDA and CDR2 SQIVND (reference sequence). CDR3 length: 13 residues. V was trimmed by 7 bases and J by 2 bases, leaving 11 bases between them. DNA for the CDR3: TGTGCCAGTATATCAGGGCGGAACTATGGCTACACCTTC. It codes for CASISGRNYGYTF.

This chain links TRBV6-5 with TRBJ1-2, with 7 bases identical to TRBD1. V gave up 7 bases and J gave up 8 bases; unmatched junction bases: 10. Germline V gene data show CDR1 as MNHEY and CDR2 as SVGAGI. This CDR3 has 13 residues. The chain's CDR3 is CASTDTGVLGYTF. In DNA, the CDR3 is TGTGCCAGCACCGACACAGGGGTTCTGGGCTACACCTTC.

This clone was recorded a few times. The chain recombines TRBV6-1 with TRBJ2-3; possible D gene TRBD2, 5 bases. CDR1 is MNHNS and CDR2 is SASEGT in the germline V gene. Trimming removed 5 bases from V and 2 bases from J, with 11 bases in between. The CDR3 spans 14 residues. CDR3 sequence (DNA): TGTGCCAGCAGTAGCACCGGGGTCACAGATACGCAGTATTTT. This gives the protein CASSSTGVTDTQYF.

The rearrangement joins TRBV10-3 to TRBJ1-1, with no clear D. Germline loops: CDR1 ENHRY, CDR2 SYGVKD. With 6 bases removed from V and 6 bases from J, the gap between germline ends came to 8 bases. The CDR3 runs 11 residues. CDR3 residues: CAIRGGPEAFF. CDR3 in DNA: TGTGCCATCAGGGGCGGGCCTGAAGCTTTCTTT.

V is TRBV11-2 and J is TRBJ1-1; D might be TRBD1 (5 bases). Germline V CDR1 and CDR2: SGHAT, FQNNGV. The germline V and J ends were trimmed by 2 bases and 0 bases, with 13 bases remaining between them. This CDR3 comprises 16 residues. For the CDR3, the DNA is TGTGCCAGCAGCTTATCCCCTGGACACCTGAACACTGAAGCTTTCTTT. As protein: CASSLSPGHLNTEAFF.

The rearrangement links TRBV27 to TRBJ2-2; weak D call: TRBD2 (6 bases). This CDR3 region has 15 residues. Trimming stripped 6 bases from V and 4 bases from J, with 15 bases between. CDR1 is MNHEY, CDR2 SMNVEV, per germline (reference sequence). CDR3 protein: CASSYLGTFTGELFF. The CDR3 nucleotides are TGTGCCAGCAGCTATTTAGGGACTTTCACCGGGGAGCTGTTTTTT.

The CDR3 protein is CASTPGPISYEQYF. Here the CDR3 DNA reads TGTGCCAGCACCCCAGGTCCCATCTCCTACGAGCAGTACTTC. This chain uses TRBV11-2 with TRBJ2-7; no definite D call. V lost 7 bases and J 0 bases, leaving 13 bases between the germline ends. From germline, CDR1 is SGHAT and CDR2 FQNNGV. This CDR3 has 14 amino acids.

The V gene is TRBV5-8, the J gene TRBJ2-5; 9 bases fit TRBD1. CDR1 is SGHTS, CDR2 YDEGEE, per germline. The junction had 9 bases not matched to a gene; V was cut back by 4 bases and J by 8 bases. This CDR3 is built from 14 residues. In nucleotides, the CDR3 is TGTGCCAGCAGCGACGGGACAGGGCTTTCTACCCAGTACTTC. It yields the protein CASSDGTGLSTQYF.

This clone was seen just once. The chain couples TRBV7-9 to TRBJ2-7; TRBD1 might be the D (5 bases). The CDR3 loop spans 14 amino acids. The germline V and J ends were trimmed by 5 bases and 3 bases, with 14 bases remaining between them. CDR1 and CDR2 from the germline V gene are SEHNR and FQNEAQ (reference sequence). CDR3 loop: CASSHLSDNYEQYF. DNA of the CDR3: TGTGCCAGCAGCCATCTGTCGGACAACTACGAGCAGTACTTC.

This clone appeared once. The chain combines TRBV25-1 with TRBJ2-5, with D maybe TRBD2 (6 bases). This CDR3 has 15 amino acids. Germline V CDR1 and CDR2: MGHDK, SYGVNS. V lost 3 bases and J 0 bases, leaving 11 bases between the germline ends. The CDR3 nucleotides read TGTGCCAGCAGTGATGGAGGGACGTACCAAGAGACCCAGTACTTC. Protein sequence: CASSDGGTYQETQYF.

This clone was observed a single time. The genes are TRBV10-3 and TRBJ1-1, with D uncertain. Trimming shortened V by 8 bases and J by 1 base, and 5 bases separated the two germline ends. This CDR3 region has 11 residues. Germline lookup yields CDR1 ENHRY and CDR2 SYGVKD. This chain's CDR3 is CAILGNTEAFF. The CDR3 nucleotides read TGTGCCATCCTAGGGAACACTGAAGCTTTCTTT.

The CDR3 loop is CASSLLTDTQYF. CDR3 coding DNA: TGTGCCAGCAGCCTGTTAACAGATACGCAGTATTTT. The gene calls are TRBV7-9 and TRBJ2-3, with no clear D. Germline V gene data show CDR1 as SEHNR and CDR2 as FQNEAQ (reference sequence). The V gene lost 5 bases and the J gene lost 3 bases, with 6 bases spanning the gap. This CDR3 contains 12 residues.

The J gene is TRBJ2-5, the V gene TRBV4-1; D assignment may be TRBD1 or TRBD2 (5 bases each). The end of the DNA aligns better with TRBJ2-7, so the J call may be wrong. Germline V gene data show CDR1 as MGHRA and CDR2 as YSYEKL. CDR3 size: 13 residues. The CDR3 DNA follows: TGCGCCAGCAGCCAAGATTGGGGACACGAGCAGTACTTC. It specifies CASSQDWGHEQYF.

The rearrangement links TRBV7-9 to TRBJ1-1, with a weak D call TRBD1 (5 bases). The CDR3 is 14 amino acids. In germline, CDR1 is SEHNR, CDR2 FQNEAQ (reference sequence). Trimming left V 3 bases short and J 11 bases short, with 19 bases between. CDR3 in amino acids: CASSFKLSGLRAFF. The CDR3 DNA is TGTGCCAGCAGCTTTAAATTATCAGGGTTACGGGCTTTCTTT.

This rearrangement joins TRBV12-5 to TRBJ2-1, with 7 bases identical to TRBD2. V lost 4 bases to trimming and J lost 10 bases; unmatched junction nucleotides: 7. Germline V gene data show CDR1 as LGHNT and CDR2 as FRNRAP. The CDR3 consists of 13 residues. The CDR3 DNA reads TGTGCTAGTGGTTACTCGAGCGGGAACGAGCAGTTCTTC. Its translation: CASGYSSGNEQFF.

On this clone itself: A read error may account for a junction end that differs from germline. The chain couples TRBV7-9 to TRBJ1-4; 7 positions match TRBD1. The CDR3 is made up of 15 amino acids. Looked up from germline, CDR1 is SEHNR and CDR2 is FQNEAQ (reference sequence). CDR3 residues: CSSSLARGRGEKLFF. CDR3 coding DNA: TGTTCCAGCAGCTTAGCGAGGGGGCGAGGGGAAAAACTGTTTTTT.

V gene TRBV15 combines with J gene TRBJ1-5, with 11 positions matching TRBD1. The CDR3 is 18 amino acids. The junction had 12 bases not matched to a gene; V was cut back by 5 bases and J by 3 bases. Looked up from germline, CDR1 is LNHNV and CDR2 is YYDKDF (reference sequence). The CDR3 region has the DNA TGTGCCACCAGCGGGGCGTTGGACAGGGGGCTATACAATCAGCCCCAGCATTTT. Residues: CATSGALDRGLYNQPQHF.

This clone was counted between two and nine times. The CDR3 DNA is TGTGCCAGCCGAAAAGGACAGGTTGGGAACACTGAAGCTTTCTTT. Protein product: CASRKGQVGNTEAFF. The chain carries TRBV6-5 and TRBJ1-1; 7 bases align to TRBD1. The CDR3 is 15 residues long. J lost 1 base, V lost 8 bases, and 10 bases had no gene match. Germline assignment: CDR1 MNHEY and CDR2 SVGAGI.

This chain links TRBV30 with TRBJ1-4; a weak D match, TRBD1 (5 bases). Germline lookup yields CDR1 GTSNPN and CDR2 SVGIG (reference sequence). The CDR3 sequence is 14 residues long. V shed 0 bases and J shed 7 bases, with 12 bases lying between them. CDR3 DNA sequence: TGTGCCTGGAGTGTACCATGGGGGGTTGAAAAACTGTTTTTT. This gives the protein CAWSVPWGVEKLFF.

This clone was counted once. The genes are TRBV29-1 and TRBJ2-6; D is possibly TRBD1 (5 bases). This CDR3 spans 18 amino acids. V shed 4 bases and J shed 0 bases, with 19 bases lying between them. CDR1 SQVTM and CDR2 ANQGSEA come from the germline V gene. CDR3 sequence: CSVGVYRSGSSGANVLTF. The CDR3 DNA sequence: TGCAGCGTTGGCGTTTACAGGTCTGGCAGCTCTGGGGCCAACGTCCTGACTTTC.

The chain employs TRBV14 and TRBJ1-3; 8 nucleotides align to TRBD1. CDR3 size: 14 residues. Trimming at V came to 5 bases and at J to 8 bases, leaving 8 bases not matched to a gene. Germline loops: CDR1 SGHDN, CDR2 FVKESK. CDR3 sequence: CASSAVGQGYTIYF. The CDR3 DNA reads TGTGCCAGCAGCGCCGTCGGACAGGGATACACCATATATTTT.

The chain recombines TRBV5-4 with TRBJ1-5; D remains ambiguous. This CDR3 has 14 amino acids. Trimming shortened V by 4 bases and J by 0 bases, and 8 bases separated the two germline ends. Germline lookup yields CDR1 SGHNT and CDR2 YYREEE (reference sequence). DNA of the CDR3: TGTGCCAGCAGCGTACTCGGTAGCAATCAGCCCCAGCATTTT. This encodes CASSVLGSNQPQHF.

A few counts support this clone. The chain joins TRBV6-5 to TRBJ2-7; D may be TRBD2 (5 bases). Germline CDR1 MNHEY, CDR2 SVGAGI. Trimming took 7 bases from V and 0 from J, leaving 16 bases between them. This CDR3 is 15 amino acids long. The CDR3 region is CASMAPRGTSYEQYF. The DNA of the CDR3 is TGTGCCAGCATGGCCCCTCGGGGTACCTCCTACGAGCAGTACTTC.

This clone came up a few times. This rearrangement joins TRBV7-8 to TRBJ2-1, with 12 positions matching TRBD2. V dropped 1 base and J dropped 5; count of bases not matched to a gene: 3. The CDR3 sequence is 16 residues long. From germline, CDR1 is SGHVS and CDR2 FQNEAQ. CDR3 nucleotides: TGTGCCAGCAGCTTAGTAGGACTAGCGGGGCACAATGAGCAGTTCTTC. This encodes CASSLVGLAGHNEQFF. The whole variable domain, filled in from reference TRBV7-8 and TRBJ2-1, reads GAGVSQSPRYKVAKRGQDVALRCDPISGHVSLFWYQQALGQGPEFLTYFQNEAQLDKSGLPSDRFFAERPEGSVSTLKIQRTQQEDSAVYLCASSLVGLAGHNEQFFGPGTRLTVL.

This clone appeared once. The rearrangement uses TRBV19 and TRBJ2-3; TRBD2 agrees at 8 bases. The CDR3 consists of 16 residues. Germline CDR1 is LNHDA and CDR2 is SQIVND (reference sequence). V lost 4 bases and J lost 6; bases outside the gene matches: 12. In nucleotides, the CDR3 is TGTGCCAGTAGTACCCCGGGAGGGGCGGGGATGGATACGCAGTATTTT. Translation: CASSTPGGAGMDTQYF.

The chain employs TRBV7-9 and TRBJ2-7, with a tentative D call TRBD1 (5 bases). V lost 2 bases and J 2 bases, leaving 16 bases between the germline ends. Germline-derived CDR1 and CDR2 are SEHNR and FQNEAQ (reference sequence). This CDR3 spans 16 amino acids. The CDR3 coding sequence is TGTGCCAGCAGCTTAAGGGGCGGATCGGCGGCCTACGAGCAGTACTTC. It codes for CASSLRGGSAAYEQYF.

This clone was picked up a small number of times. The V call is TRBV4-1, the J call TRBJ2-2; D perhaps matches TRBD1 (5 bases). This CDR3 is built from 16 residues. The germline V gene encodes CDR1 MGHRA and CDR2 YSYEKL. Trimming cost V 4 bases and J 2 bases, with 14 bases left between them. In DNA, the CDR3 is TGCGCCAGCAGCCTCCGCCAGGGTCCTAACACCGGGGAGCTGTTTTTT. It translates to CASSLRQGPNTGELFF.